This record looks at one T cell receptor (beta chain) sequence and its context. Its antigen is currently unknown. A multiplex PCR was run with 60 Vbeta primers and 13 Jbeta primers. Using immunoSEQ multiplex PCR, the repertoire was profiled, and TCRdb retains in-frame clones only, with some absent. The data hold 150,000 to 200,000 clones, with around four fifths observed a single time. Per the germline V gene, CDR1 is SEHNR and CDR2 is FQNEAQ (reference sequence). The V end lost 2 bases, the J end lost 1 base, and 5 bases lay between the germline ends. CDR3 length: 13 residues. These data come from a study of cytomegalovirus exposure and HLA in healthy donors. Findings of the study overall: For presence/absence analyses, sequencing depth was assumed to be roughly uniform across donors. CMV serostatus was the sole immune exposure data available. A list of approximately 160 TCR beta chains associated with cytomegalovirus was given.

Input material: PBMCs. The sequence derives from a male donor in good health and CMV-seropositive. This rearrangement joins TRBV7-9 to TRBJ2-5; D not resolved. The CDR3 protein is CASSLSFQETQYF. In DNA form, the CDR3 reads TGTGCCAGCAGCTTAAGCTTCCAAGAGACCCAGTACTTC. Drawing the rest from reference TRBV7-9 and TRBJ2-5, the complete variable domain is DTGVSQNPRHKITKRGQNVTFRCDPISEHNRLYWYRQTLGQGPEFLTYFQNEAQLEKSRLLSDRFSAERPKGSFSTLEIQRTEQGDSAMYLCASSLSFQETQYFGPGTRLLVL.